These T cell receptor beta chains were read from a single sample in a study of naive and memory T cell subsets. Each CDR3 protein is one row after TCRdb ran MiXCR on the 5' RACE reads. Found here are approximately 52,000 distinct CDR3 sequences, 4.7% of them singletons; the top ten hold under 0.95%. The receptor source for this set is a female donor in good health. Both conserved end residues are part of each CDR3. The D gene is left open where the match is weak. Part of the rows lack a size; the others show once, few, many or a class for expanded clones.

CDR3	DNA	size	J	V	D
CASRRDIIAKNIQYF	TGTGCCAGCAGGCGGGACATAATAGCCAAAAACATTCAGTACTTC	many	TRBJ2-4	TRBV2	-
CSVGGQPQHF	TGCAGCGTTGGAGGTCAGCCCCAGCATTTT	many	TRBJ1-5	TRBV29-1	-
CSALQGKKDEQYF	TGCAGTGCCTTACAGGGAAAGAAAGACGAGCAGTACTTC	many	TRBJ2-7	TRBV20-1	-
CASSPRGPDTQYF	TGTGCCAGCAGCCCGAGGGGGCCGGATACGCAGTATTTT	many	TRBJ2-3	TRBV7-9	TRBD1
CASSNTGDRTEAFF	TGTGCCAGCTCAAATACAGGGGATCGGACTGAAGCTTTCTTT	many	TRBJ1-1	TRBV18	TRBD1
CASSQGITGTLHF	TGCGCCAGCAGCCAAGGCATTACAGGGACCCTCCACTTT	-	TRBJ1-6	TRBV4-1	-
CASSRQAGNSNQPQHF	TGTGCCAGCAGTAGACAGGCGGGGAATAGCAATCAGCCCCAGCATTTT	few	TRBJ1-5	TRBV6-2/TRBV6-3	-
CASLDRARYEQYF	TGTGCCAGCTTGGACAGGGCGCGTTACGAGCAGTACTTC	many	TRBJ2-7	TRBV2	TRBD1
CASSLAGQPQHF	TGTGCCAGCAGCTTAGCGGGTCAGCCCCAGCATTTT	many	TRBJ1-5	TRBV7-9	-
CAWSGLQGLEPQHF	TGTGCCTGGAGTGGTTTACAGGGCCTGGAGCCCCAGCATTTT	many	TRBJ1-5	TRBV30	-
CASSPRSGSSTQNTDTQYF	TGTGCCAGCAGCCCCCGGTCGGGTAGCTCCACTCAAAACACAGATACGCAGTATTTT	few	TRBJ2-3	TRBV7-9	-
CASSLRGQGATEAFF	TGTGCCAGCAGTTTAAGGGGGCAGGGGGCTACTGAAGCTTTCTTT	many	TRBJ1-1	TRBV28	TRBD1
CASRTSYEQYF	TGTGCCAGCAGGACCTCGTACGAGCAGTACTTC	many	TRBJ2-7	TRBV11-2	-
CASSPTNRTHDEQYF	TGTGCCAGCTCACCGACCAACCGGACACACGACGAGCAGTACTTC	many	TRBJ2-7	TRBV18	-
CASSALTSGRAGEIQYF	TGTGCCAGCAGTGCCCTGACTAGCGGGAGGGCTGGGGAGATCCAGTACTTC	-	TRBJ2-5	TRBV2	TRBD2
CASSNPGTSGGSYNEQFF	TGTGCCAGCAGCAATCCCGGGACTAGCGGGGGCTCCTACAATGAGCAGTTCTTC	many	TRBJ2-1	TRBV6-6	TRBD2
CASRNDYEAFF	TGCGCCAGCAGAAACGATTATGAAGCTTTCTTT	few	TRBJ1-1	TRBV4-3	-
CASSLSRGPLRNTEAFF	TGTGCCAGCAGTTTATCCCGTGGACCCCTGAGGAACACTGAAGCTTTCTTT	many	TRBJ1-1	TRBV27	-
CSARDRNYEQYF	TGCAGTGCTAGAGATCGGAACTACGAGCAGTACTTC	many	TRBJ2-7	TRBV20-1	-
CSVEDRVMREVDEQFF	TGCAGCGTTGAAGATCGAGTAATGCGGGAGGTGGATGAGCAGTTCTTC	many	TRBJ2-1	TRBV29-1	TRBD2
CSASKGLGYEQYF	TGCAGTGCTAGTAAAGGGCTCGGGTACGAGCAGTACTTC	medium-sized	TRBJ2-7	TRBV20-1	-
CASSLEASREGRETQYF	TGTGCCAGCAGCTTGGAGGCGTCGCGGGAGGGCCGGGAGACCCAGTACTTC	many	TRBJ2-5	TRBV7-9	TRBD2
CASTFPGQAYTGELFF	TGTGCCAGCACCTTTCCGGGACAGGCTTACACCGGGGAGCTGTTTTTT	many	TRBJ2-2	TRBV6-2/TRBV6-3	TRBD1
CASRAPGREDQPQHF	TGTGCCAGCAGGGCGCCGGGGCGGGAGGATCAGCCCCAGCATTTT	few	TRBJ1-5	TRBV7-2	-
CSARGTPNTEAFF	TGCAGTGCTAGGGGGACGCCGAACACTGAAGCTTTCTTT	many	TRBJ1-1	TRBV20-1	-
CASSYEVAGDTF	TGTGCCAGCAGCTATGAGGTAGCAGGCGACACCTTC	-	TRBJ1-2	TRBV7-9	-
CASSPGLAVTDTQYF	TGTGCCAGCAGCCCTGGACTAGCGGTCACAGATACGCAGTATTTT	many	TRBJ2-3	TRBV7-9	TRBD2
CASSLKPFWGYTF	TGTGCCAGCAGTTTAAAACCGTTCTGGGGCTACACCTTC	many	TRBJ1-2	TRBV28	-
CSARDREGQPQHF	TGCAGTGCCCGGGACAGGGAGGGCCAGCCCCAGCATTTT	many	TRBJ1-5	TRBV20-1	TRBD1
CASSYSNQGGGYTF	TGTGCCAGCAGTTACTCGAACCAGGGAGGTGGCTACACCTTC	many	TRBJ1-2	TRBV6-6	-
CASSLLASGANVLTF	TGTGCCAGCAGCTTATTGGCCTCTGGGGCCAACGTCCTGACTTTC	many	TRBJ2-6	TRBV13	-
CSARDRGYSNQPQHF	TGCAGTGCTAGAGATAGGGGGTATAGCAATCAGCCCCAGCATTTT	many	TRBJ1-5	TRBV20-1	-
CSASGTKRSYEQYF	TGCAGTGCTAGCGGGACAAAGCGCTCCTACGAGCAGTACTTC	many	TRBJ2-7	TRBV20-1	-
CASSQEFPGERSDTQYF	TGTGCCAGCAGCCAAGAATTTCCAGGGGAGAGATCAGATACGCAGTATTTT	-	TRBJ2-3	TRBV3-1	-
CASSPTGTSSYNEQFF	TGTGCCAGCAGTCCTACTGGGACTAGCTCCTACAATGAGCAGTTCTTC	many	TRBJ2-1	TRBV6-5	TRBD2
CSAQSQGRETQYF	TGCAGTGCTCAGTCCCAGGGTCGGGAGACCCAGTACTTC	many	TRBJ2-5	TRBV20-1	-
CASTTGESGYTF	TGTGCCAGCACGACGGGGGAATCTGGCTACACCTTC	many	TRBJ1-2	TRBV28	-
CASSPDSNQPQHF	TGCGCCAGCAGCCCCGACAGCAATCAGCCCCAGCATTTT	few	TRBJ1-5	TRBV5-1	-
CASSPDSGAKTQYF	TGTGCCAGCAGCCCCGATAGCGGGGCGAAGACCCAGTACTTC	many	TRBJ2-5	TRBV7-2	TRBD2
CASSPPGTANTDTQYF	TGTGCCAGCAGCCCACCAGGGACAGCCAACACAGATACGCAGTATTTT	few	TRBJ2-3	TRBV14	TRBD1
CASGFTDTQYF	TGTGCCTCTGGATTCACAGATACGCAGTATTTT	few	TRBJ2-3	TRBV10-3	-
CSVTTSNRAGELFF	TGCAGCGTGACGACTAGTAACCGGGCCGGGGAGCTGTTTTTT	-	TRBJ2-2	TRBV29-1	-
CASSWGQRYSYEQYF	TGCGCCAGCAGCTGGGGACAGCGCTACTCCTACGAGCAGTACTTC	few	TRBJ2-7	TRBV5-1	TRBD1
CAIRQGESYGYTF	TGTGCCATCAGACAGGGGGAGTCCTATGGCTACACCTTC	many	TRBJ1-2	TRBV10-3	TRBD1
CSAGLAGGRDKNIQYF	TGCAGTGCGGGACTAGCGGGAGGGCGAGACAAAAACATTCAGTACTTC	many	TRBJ2-4	TRBV20-1	TRBD2
CAIGETGANTEAFF	TGTGCCATCGGGGAAACAGGGGCGAACACTGAAGCTTTCTTT	many	TRBJ1-1	TRBV10-3	TRBD1
CASSFSGGPQHF	TGTGCCAGCAGCTTCAGTGGAGGGCCCCAGCATTTT	many	TRBJ1-5	TRBV5-5	-
CASSWSLTRTSGTNEQFF	TGTGCCAGCAGTTGGTCCTTGACCCGGACTAGCGGCACCAATGAGCAGTTCTTC	few	TRBJ2-1	TRBV28	TRBD2
CASRTAGREKLFF	TGTGCCAGCCGGACAGCGGGGAGAGAAAAACTGTTTTTT	many	TRBJ1-4	TRBV7-9	-
CASSTPARGNYGYTF	TGTGCCAGCAGTACCCCGGCCAGGGGCAACTATGGCTACACCTTC	many	TRBJ1-2	TRBV6-5	-
CTGRVGETQYF	TGCACGGGAAGGGTCGGGGAGACCCAGTACTTC	many	TRBJ2-5	TRBV29-1	-
CASSPGTARLETQYF	TGTGCCAGCAGCCCCGGGACAGCCAGGCTGGAGACCCAGTACTTC	many	TRBJ2-5	TRBV6-1	TRBD1
CASSYTPLGGHYNEQFF	TGTGCCAGCAGTTACACACCTTTGGGAGGCCACTACAATGAGCAGTTCTTC	many	TRBJ2-1	TRBV6-2/TRBV6-3	-